The table lists the clone carrying this TCR beta chain with many counts. The antigen is undetermined. The data derive from a study of T cell repertoires in cytomegalovirus infection. About the study: Public TCR beta signatures were indicative of both CMV infection and a matching HLA type.

TCRdb reprocessed the reads with MiXCR, giving one entry per CDR3 protein. The table lists hundreds of thousands of distinct CDR3 sequences, roughly a third of them singletons, with roughly 15% in the top ten. The study's findings and limits: HLA-C-restricted CMV clonotypes gave the most frequent clonotype in two of eight donors.

Germline V gene data show CDR1 as SGHVS and CDR2 as FNYEAQ. V shed 3 bases and J 2 bases; nucleotides not matched to a gene: 8. The CDR3 contains 16 residues. The sequencing sample was made of PBMCs. The J gene is TRBJ2-7, the V gene TRBV7-6; 9 nucleotides align to TRBD2. The clonotype comes from a human donor in good health (CMV status not recorded). Some clones in this sample may be carry-over from other donors' samples. CDR3 sequence reads: CASSFLRGGLTYEQYF. The CDR3 DNA reads TGTGCCAGCAGCTTTTTGCGGGGGGGCCTGACCTACGAGCAGTACTTC.